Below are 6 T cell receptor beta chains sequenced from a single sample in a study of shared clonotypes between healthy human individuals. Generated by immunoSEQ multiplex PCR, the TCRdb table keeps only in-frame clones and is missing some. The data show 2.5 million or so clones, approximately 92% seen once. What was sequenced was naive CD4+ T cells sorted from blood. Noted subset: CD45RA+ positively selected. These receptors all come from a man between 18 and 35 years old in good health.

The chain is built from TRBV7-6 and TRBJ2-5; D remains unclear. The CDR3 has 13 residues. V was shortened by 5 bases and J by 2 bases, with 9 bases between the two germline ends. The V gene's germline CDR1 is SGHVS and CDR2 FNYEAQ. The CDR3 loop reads CASSASLQETQYF. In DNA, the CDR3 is TGTGCCAGCAGCGCCAGCTTACAAGAGACCCAGTACTTC.

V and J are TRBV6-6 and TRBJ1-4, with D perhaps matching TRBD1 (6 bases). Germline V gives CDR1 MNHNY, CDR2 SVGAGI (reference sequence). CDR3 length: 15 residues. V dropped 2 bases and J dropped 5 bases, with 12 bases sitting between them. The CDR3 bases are TGTGCCAGCAGTTACGCGACAGGTTCGAATGAAAAACTGTTTTTT. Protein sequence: CASSYATGSNEKLFF.

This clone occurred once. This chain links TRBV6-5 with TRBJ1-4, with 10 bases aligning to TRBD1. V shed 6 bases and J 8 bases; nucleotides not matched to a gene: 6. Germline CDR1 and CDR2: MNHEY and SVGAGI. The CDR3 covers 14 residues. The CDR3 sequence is CASSGTGVGEKLFF. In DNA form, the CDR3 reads TGTGCCAGCAGCGGGACAGGGGTTGGGGAAAAACTGTTTTTT.

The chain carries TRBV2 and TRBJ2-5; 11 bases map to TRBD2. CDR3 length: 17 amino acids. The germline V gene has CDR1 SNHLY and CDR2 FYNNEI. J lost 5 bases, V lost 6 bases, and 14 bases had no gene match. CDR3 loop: CASSYRLAGTSYETQYF. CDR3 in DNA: TGTGCCAGCAGCTATCGACTAGCGGGGACCTCTTATGAGACCCAGTACTTC. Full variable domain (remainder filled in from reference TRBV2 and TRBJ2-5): EPEVTQTPSHQVTQMGQEVILRCVPISNHLYFYWYRQILGQKVEFLVSFYNNEISEKSEIFDDQFSVERPDGSNFTLKIRSTKLEDSAMYFCASSYRLAGTSYETQYFGPGTRLLVL.

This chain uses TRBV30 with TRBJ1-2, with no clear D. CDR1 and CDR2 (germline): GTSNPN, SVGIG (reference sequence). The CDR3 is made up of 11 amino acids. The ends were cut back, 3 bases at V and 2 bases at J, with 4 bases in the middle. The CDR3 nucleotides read TGTGCCTGGAGGGGGAACTATGGCTACACCTTC. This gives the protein CAWRGNYGYTF. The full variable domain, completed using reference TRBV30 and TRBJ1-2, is SQTIHQWPATLVQPVGSPLSLECTVEGTSNPNLYWYRQAAGRGLQLLFYSVGIGQISSEVPQNLSASRPQDRQFILSSKKLLLSDSGFYLCAWRGNYGYTFGSGTRLTVV.

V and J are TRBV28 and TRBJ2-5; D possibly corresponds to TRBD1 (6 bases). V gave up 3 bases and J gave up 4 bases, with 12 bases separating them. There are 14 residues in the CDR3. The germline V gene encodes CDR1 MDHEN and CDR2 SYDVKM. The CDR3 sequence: CASSFTGFRETQYF. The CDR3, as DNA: TGTGCCAGCAGTTTCACAGGGTTCCGAGAGACCCAGTACTTC.